This T cell receptor (beta chain) derives from a study of cytomegalovirus exposure and HLA in healthy donors. For the study at large: Tens of millions of unique TCR sequences came from HLA-typed donors in an early release.

Study results and caveats: It was in a later analysis that TCR association rates were seen to vary by HLA locus, highest for DRB1 and lowest for HLA-C.

Comments on this clone: The antigen is undetermined.

The CDR3 consists of 14 residues. The trim removed 8 bases at V and 0 bases at J, leaving 4 bases unmatched. Germline V gene data show CDR1 as SNHLY and CDR2 as FYNNEI. The PCR used 60 Vbeta and 13 Jbeta primers. The table came from immunoSEQ multiplex PCR; TCRdb's copy has only in-frame clones and leaves some out. Among some 160,000 clones listed, approximately 76% were seen once. This chain links TRBV2 with TRBJ2-1; TRBD2 aligns across 7 bases. The source of this sequence is a woman under 30 in good health and CMV-seropositive. The sequencing input was PBMCs. Here the CDR3 reads CASSAGSSYNEQFF. The DNA of the CDR3 is TGTGCCAGCTCAGCGGGGAGCTCCTACAATGAGCAGTTCTTC.